Each of the 16 T cell receptor beta chains below was sequenced from the same sample in a study of blood T cell repertoires in COVID-19. TCRdb's copy holds only in-frame clones and misses some; the assay was immunoSEQ multiplex PCR. The sample yields roughly 45,000 clones, over 65% seen once. The sample consisted of peripheral blood. The receptors come from a human donor in a cohort sampled during active COVID-19.

V is TRBV19 and J is TRBJ2-1; 9 nucleotides agree with TRBD1. Trimming at V came to 6 bases and at J to 7 bases, leaving 13 bases not matched to a gene. Germline CDR1 reads LNHDA; CDR2 reads SQIVND (reference sequence). The CDR3 extends over 16 amino acids. The CDR3 nucleotides read TGTGCCAGTAGCCAAGTCCCGGGACAGGGAAGAAATGAGCAGTTCTTC. Its translation is CASSQVPGQGRNEQFF.

The V gene is TRBV6-5, the J gene TRBJ2-7; TRBD1 aligns across 9 bases. The junction had 3 bases not matched to a gene; V was cut back by 0 bases and J by 6 bases. CDR1 and CDR2 from the germline V gene are MNHEY and SVGAGI. CDR3 length: 14 residues. The CDR3 DNA follows: TGTGCCAGCAGTTACTCTGACAGGGGGATCGAGCAGTACTTC. The encoded protein is CASSYSDRGIEQYF.

The rearrangement uses TRBV5-4 and TRBJ1-1; a possible D gene is TRBD1 (5 bases). Deletions cut 2 bases from V and 1 base from J, with 6 bases between. The CDR3 totals 13 residues. The germline gives CDR1 SGHNT, CDR2 YYREEE (reference sequence). Here the CDR3 DNA reads TGTGCCAGCAGCTTCCAGGGGAACACTGAAGCTTTCTTT. Protein: CASSFQGNTEAFF.

This chain uses TRBV5-1 with TRBJ1-1, with TRBD1 as a possible D gene (5 bases). CDR1 and CDR2 from the germline V gene are SGHRS and YFSETQ. V was cut by 3 bases and J by 2 bases, with 11 bases left in between. The CDR3 spans 14 residues. DNA of the CDR3: TGCGCCAGCAGCTCCCAGACAGAAAACACTGAAGCTTTCTTT. This codes for CASSSQTENTEAFF.

CDR3 DNA: TGTGCCAGCAGTGTAATACAGGGTGACACTGAAGCTTTCTTT. Amino acid sequence: CASSVIQGDTEAFF. The chain couples TRBV27 to TRBJ1-1, with a possible D match to TRBD1 (6 bases). Trimming removed 5 bases at V and 3 bases at J, with 13 bases between. The V gene's germline CDR1 is MNHEY and CDR2 SMNVEV (reference sequence). The CDR3 extends over 14 amino acids.

The chain links TRBV20-1 to TRBJ2-7; the D is unclear. This CDR3 region has 12 residues. The germline V gene has CDR1 DFQATT and CDR2 SNEGSKA (reference sequence). V dropped 3 bases and J dropped 3 bases, with 9 bases sitting between them. The DNA of the CDR3 is TGCAGTGCTAGTTGGGCCTTCTACGAGCAGTACTTC. Encoded protein: CSASWAFYEQYF.

The chain uses TRBV5-1 and TRBJ2-7, with D perhaps TRBD1 (6 bases). V shed 0 bases and J shed 4 bases, with 11 bases lying between them. CDR1 is SGHRS and CDR2 is YFSETQ in the germline V gene. The CDR3 is made up of 14 amino acids. The CDR3 protein is CASSLVQGIYEQYF. Here the CDR3 DNA reads TGCGCCAGCAGCTTGGTGCAGGGGATTTACGAGCAGTACTTC.

This chain links TRBV5-6 with TRBJ2-7; D gene uncertain. V was shortened by 2 bases and J by 2 bases, with 11 bases between the two germline ends. There are 14 residues in the CDR3. CDR1 is SGHDT and CDR2 is YYEEEE in the germline V gene. CDR3 loop: CASSFPDNTYEQYF. The CDR3, as DNA: TGTGCCAGCAGCTTTCCCGACAATACCTACGAGCAGTACTTC.

This chain joins TRBV7-9 and TRBJ1-1; D remains unclear. Germline V gene data show CDR1 as SEHNR and CDR2 as FQNEAQ (reference sequence). The V end was cut by 2 bases, the J end by 5 bases, with 15 bases between. The CDR3 runs to 15 residues. CDR3 loop: CASSLSGLPGTEAFF. The CDR3 coding sequence is TGTGCCAGCAGCTTAAGCGGTCTCCCTGGGACTGAAGCTTTCTTT.

The chain uses TRBV18 and TRBJ2-7, with 12 nucleotides matching TRBD1. From germline, CDR1 is KGHSH and CDR2 LQKENI. V was pared by 2 bases and J by 5 bases, with 7 bases of the junction left unmatched. The CDR3 has 16 residues. The CDR3 bases are TGTGCCAGCTCACCAGGGACAGGGGGCGGAGAGGACGAGCAGTACTTC. Protein sequence: CASSPGTGGGEDEQYF.

The V gene is TRBV2, the J gene TRBJ1-4, with a weak D call TRBD1 (5 bases). There are 16 residues in the CDR3. CDR1 is SNHLY, CDR2 FYNNEI, per germline. V lost 6 bases and J 3 bases, leaving 17 bases between the germline ends. The CDR3 DNA reads as TGTGCCAGCAGGGAACATCAGGGCCCTCCTAATGAAAAACTGTTTTTT. Translating gives CASREHQGPPNEKLFF. Full variable domain (rest looked up from reference TRBV2 and TRBJ1-4): EPEVTQTPSHQVTQMGQEVILRCVPISNHLYFYWYRQILGQKVEFLVSFYNNEISEKSEIFDDQFSVERPDGSNFTLKIRSTKLEDSAMYFCASREHQGPPNEKLFFGSGTQLSVL.

The CDR3 DNA follows: TGTGCCTGGGGTCCCCGGCGGGGGGGGACAAGCAATCAGCCCCAGCATTTT. This codes for CAWGPRRGGTSNQPQHF. This rearrangement joins TRBV30 to TRBJ1-5; a weak D match, TRBD1 (6 bases). Germline V gene sequence: CDR1 GTSNPN, CDR2 SVGIG (reference sequence). This CDR3 has 17 residues. Trimming removed 5 bases at V and 1 base at J, with 21 bases between.

The chain combines TRBV7-2 with TRBJ1-6; tentatively, D is TRBD1 (6 bases). Per the germline V gene, CDR1 is SGHTA and CDR2 is FQGNSA. The CDR3 is 14 amino acids. Trimming cost V 5 bases and J 10 bases, with 15 bases left between them. CDR3 sequence: CASSPQGSGSPLHF. The CDR3 DNA reads as TGTGCCAGCAGCCCCCAGGGGTCAGGCTCACCCCTCCACTTT.

The table lists this clone with a few counts. CDR3 in amino acids: CASSAGQQNSGYTF. The DNA of the CDR3 is TGCGCCAGCAGCGCGGGACAGCAGAACTCGGGCTACACCTTC. The chain carries TRBV5-1 and TRBJ1-2; 7 bases are shared with TRBD1. With 4 bases clipped from V and 8 bases from J, the junction kept 11 bases outside the gene matches. CDR1 and CDR2 (germline): SGHRS, YFSETQ. The CDR3 runs to 14 residues.

The chain joins TRBV15 to TRBJ2-7, with a possible D match to TRBD2 (5 bases). V was cut by 2 bases and J by 5 bases, with 13 bases left in between. The CDR3 length is 14 residues. The germline V gene has CDR1 LNHNV and CDR2 YYDKDF (reference sequence). The CDR3 coding sequence is TGTGCCACCAGCAGATCCGGCGGGCTACACGAGCAGTACTTC. Translating gives CATSRSGGLHEQYF.

The chain links TRBV28 to TRBJ1-2; D uncertain. The length of the CDR3 is 13 residues. Looked up from germline, CDR1 is MDHEN and CDR2 is SYDVKM. V was clipped by 6 bases and J by 5 bases, with 13 bases between them. CDR3 region: CASSPLLQYGYTF. CDR3 in DNA: TGTGCCAGCAGCCCCCTGTTGCAGTATGGCTACACCTTC.